The 3 T cell receptor beta chains reported below all come from one sample, sequenced in a study of blood T cell repertoires in COVID-19. Data came from immunoSEQ multiplex PCR; TCRdb stores just in-frame clones and leaves some out. The sample consists of roughly 230,000 clones, approximately 85% of them appearing once. Sequencing input: PBMCs or T cells enriched from blood (not recorded which). The receptors derive from a woman between 45 and 60 years old who had been exposed to COVID-19.

The CDR3, as DNA: TGCGCCAGCAGTGAGTCTTGGGAGGGAGAGACCCAGTACTTC. Amino acid sequence: CASSESWEGETQYF. The rearrangement links TRBV10-1 to TRBJ2-5; 7 bases map to TRBD2. V was pared by 0 bases and J by 4 bases, with 2 bases of the junction left unmatched. Germline V gives CDR1 WNHNN, CDR2 SYGVQD (reference sequence). The CDR3 is made up of 14 amino acids.

This chain connects TRBV19 to TRBJ1-5, with a weak D call TRBD1 (6 bases). The CDR3 covers 16 residues. The V end was cut by 6 bases, the J end by 4 bases, with 19 bases between. In germline, CDR1 is LNHDA, CDR2 SQIVND (reference sequence). CDR3 sequence (DNA): TGTGCCAGTAGCTTACAGGGAAGCAGGAAGAATCAGCCCCAGCATTTT. Translation: CASSLQGSRKNQPQHF.

This clone appeared once. V usage is TRBV11-2 and J usage is TRBJ1-2; D possibly corresponds to TRBD1 (6 bases). Between the trimmed V and J ends, which lost 8 bases and 8 bases, there was a span of 15 bases. Germline CDR1 SGHAT, CDR2 FQNNGV. This CDR3 is built from 12 residues. Here the CDR3 DNA reads TGTGCCAGCTCTCACAGGGCGCGGGGCTACACCTTC. Translated, it gives CASSHRARGYTF.